The 6 T cell receptor beta chains listed next were all sequenced from one sample in a study of Ad26.COV2.S vaccination and SARS-CoV-2 variants. TCRdb keeps only in-frame clones here, not all; method: immunoSEQ multiplex PCR. The sample shows a few hundred thousand clones, about four fifths of them seen only once. Regarding treatment: roughly 20 received Ad26.COV2.S at low or high dose, single or two shots; a few received placebo; per-sample allocation not given. Sampling took place 63 days after the first vaccine or placebo injection. This specimen was peripheral blood, taken in a trial of Ad26.COV2.S vaccine versus placebo. These receptor sequences come from a person between 18 and 65 years old who received the Ad26.COV2.S COVID-19 vaccine or a placebo.

This clone turned up a few times. This rearrangement joins TRBV10-3 to TRBJ2-5; TRBD2 aligns across 13 bases. The CDR3 contains 16 residues. CDR1 and CDR2 (germline): ENHRY, SYGVKD. Trimming at V came to 5 bases and at J to 2 bases, leaving 5 bases not matched to a gene. CDR3 sequence reads: CAISRTSGGDQETQYF. DNA of the CDR3: TGTGCCATCAGTAGGACTAGCGGGGGTGATCAAGAGACCCAGTACTTC.

The V and J genes are TRBV11-2 and TRBJ1-1; weak D call: TRBD1 (5 bases). CDR1 SGHAT and CDR2 FQNNGV come from the germline V gene. The CDR3 loop spans 14 amino acids. The V end was cut by 5 bases, the J end by 4 bases, with 14 bases between. The chain's CDR3 is CASSLQRGATEAFF. The CDR3 DNA is TGTGCCAGCAGCCTACAAAGGGGAGCCACTGAAGCTTTCTTT.

The chain combines TRBV2 with TRBJ1-2; no clear D. The CDR3 spans 13 residues. CDR1 SNHLY and CDR2 FYNNEI come from the germline V gene. Between the trimmed V and J ends, which lost 4 bases and 0 bases, there was a span of 6 bases. The CDR3 spells CASSGDSNYGYTF. The CDR3 DNA sequence: TGTGCCAGCAGTGGAGATTCTAACTATGGCTACACCTTC.

This chain joins TRBV2 and TRBJ1-4; TRBD1 aligns across 7 bases. V lost 8 bases to trimming and J lost 7 bases; unmatched junction nucleotides: 13. The CDR3 extends over 15 amino acids. Germline V gene sequence: CDR1 SNHLY, CDR2 FYNNEI. CDR3 protein: CASSFQGGMSEKLFF. The CDR3 DNA reads as TGTGCCAGCTCCTTTCAGGGGGGCATGAGTGAAAAACTGTTTTTT.

The chain carries TRBV6-5 and TRBJ1-6, with TRBD1 as a possible D gene (5 bases). Trimming left V 0 bases short and J 10 bases short, with 13 bases between. This CDR3 is 15 amino acids long. Germline lookup yields CDR1 MNHEY and CDR2 SVGAGI. This chain's CDR3 is CASSYSGGTDSPLHF. The CDR3 region has the DNA TGTGCCAGCAGTTACTCGGGAGGGACGGACTCACCCCTCCACTTT.

The chain uses TRBV2 and TRBJ2-2; D might be TRBD2 (6 bases). Germline V gives CDR1 SNHLY, CDR2 FYNNEI. V was pared by 6 bases and J by 4 bases, with 18 bases between. The length of the CDR3 is 16 residues. CDR3 protein: CASRNPSGVITGELFF. The CDR3 DNA sequence: TGTGCCAGCAGGAACCCCTCGGGGGTTATCACCGGGGAGCTGTTTTTT.